The 8 T cell receptor beta chains below come from one sample, sequenced in a study of blood T cell repertoires in COVID-19. The repertoire was sequenced with immunoSEQ multiplex PCR; TCRdb's copy has only in-frame clones and lacks some. The table lists approximately 44,000 clones, about nine tenths of them singletons. Sequences were obtained from peripheral blood. Source of these receptors: a woman of 80 years or more with acute or convalescent COVID-19.

J is TRBJ2-7 and V is TRBV2; TRBD1 matches at 10 bases. Germline V gives CDR1 SNHLY, CDR2 FYNNEI. V dropped 4 bases and J dropped 4; count of bases not matched to a gene: 7. The CDR3 totals 15 residues. In nucleotides, the CDR3 is TGTGCCAGCAGTGTGATTCGACAGGGGGCTTACGAGCAGTACGTC. Its protein is CASSVIRQGAYEQYV.

This clone was found a few times. The chain is built from TRBV7-2 and TRBJ2-2, with D possibly TRBD2 on 5 matching bases. Germline V gene data show CDR1 as SGHTA and CDR2 as FQGNSA. Trimming removed 2 bases from V and 4 bases from J, with 14 bases in between. The CDR3 length is 16 residues. CDR3 coding DNA: TGTGCCAGCAGCTTATGGACGCGGGCGACCACCGGGGAGCTGTTTTTT. It yields the protein CASSLWTRATTGELFF.

This chain joins TRBV24-1 and TRBJ2-1, with 10 bases aligning to TRBD2. The CDR3 is made up of 15 amino acids. CDR1 is KGHDR and CDR2 is SFDVKD in the germline V gene. Germline trimming cut 5 bases from V and 9 bases from J; bases unmatched to any gene: 9. The CDR3 is CATSGALAGFGEQFF. The CDR3 coding sequence is TGTGCCACCAGTGGCGCACTAGCGGGGTTCGGTGAGCAGTTCTTC.

The rearrangement links TRBV6-1 to TRBJ1-2; possible D gene TRBD1, 5 bases. V was trimmed by 0 bases and J by 5 bases, leaving 13 bases between them. The CDR3 is made up of 15 amino acids. The germline gives CDR1 MNHNS, CDR2 SASEGT. The CDR3 here is CASSEATDGGYGYTF. The DNA for the CDR3 is TGTGCCAGCAGTGAAGCCACGGACGGGGGATATGGCTACACCTTC.

This chain links TRBV6-5 with TRBJ1-2; D gene ambiguous. Germline CDR1 is MNHEY and CDR2 is SVGAGI. V lost 5 bases, J lost 7 bases, and 20 bases lay in between. The CDR3 length is 15 residues. DNA for the CDR3: TGTGCCAGCAGTCGAGTCGGGCTCTCCGGAGGTGGCTACACCTTC. Encoded protein: CASSRVGLSGGGYTF.

The genes are TRBV6-5 and TRBJ1-2; D gene unclear. The CDR3 totals 13 residues. Germline CDR1 is MNHEY and CDR2 is SVGAGI. V dropped 10 bases and J dropped 6 bases, with 18 bases sitting between them. The CDR3 is CATTIEGVDGYTF. In DNA form, the CDR3 reads TGTGCCACCACGATTGAGGGTGTGGATGGCTACACCTTC.

This sequence joins TRBV19 and TRBJ1-2, with D tentatively TRBD1 (5 bases). The CDR3 sequence is 13 residues long. The germline CDR1 and CDR2 sequences are LNHDA and SQIVND (reference sequence). V was trimmed by 4 bases and J by 6 bases, leaving 12 bases between them. The CDR3 nucleotides are TGTGCCAGTAGTAGGTCGCAGGGCGATGGCTACACCTTC. Residues: CASSRSQGDGYTF.

This chain links TRBV2 with TRBJ2-3, with D possibly matching TRBD1 (5 bases). The CDR3 is 17 amino acids. Germline V gives CDR1 SNHLY, CDR2 FYNNEI. V lost 0 bases and J lost 0, with 13 bases in between. This chain's CDR3 is CASSEALRQTSTDTQYF. The CDR3 nucleotides read TGTGCCAGCAGTGAAGCGCTTCGACAGACTAGCACAGATACGCAGTATTTT. The full variable domain, its missing parts supplied by reference TRBV2 and TRBJ2-3, is EPEVTQTPSHQVTQMGQEVILRCVPISNHLYFYWYRQILGQKVEFLVSFYNNEISEKSEIFDDQFSVERPDGSNFTLKIRSTKLEDSAMYFCASSEALRQTSTDTQYFGPGTRLTVL.